The table lists the clone carrying this TCR beta chain with many counts. Its target is not known. Trimming pared 2 bases from V and 3 bases from J, leaving 9 bases between. The CDR3 runs to 14 residues. In germline, CDR1 is SGHVS, CDR2 FNYEAQ. The entry originates in a study of response to subunit inactivated influenza vaccine. One entry per CDR3 protein, called by TCRdb with MiXCR from the RT-PCR reads. Among about 780,000 distinct CDR3 sequences listed, 18% were seen once. Regarding the study as a whole: Authors suggested seasonal influenza vaccinations each recruit few new T cells.

Specimen: PBMCs from blood, collected around 5 days after vaccination. The chain links TRBV7-6 to TRBJ2-3, with D unclear. The receptor was isolated from a man aged 50 to 59 who received an inactivated influenza vaccine. CDR3 residues: CASSLSKATDTQYF. The CDR3, as DNA: TGTGCCAGCAGCTTAAGCAAAGCAACAGATACGCAGTATTTT.